This TCR beta chain was identified in a study of blood T cells in healthy people across ages. Study overall: In model experiments, template switching was able to capture about one barcoded beta molecule for every two T cells that were present.

A second PCR of about 6 to 12 cycles used a sample-barcoded 5' primer and a J-beta primer mix. TCRdb used MiXCR to reprocess the 5' RACE reads, holding one entry per CDR3 protein. The data contain 2 million or so distinct CDR3 sequences, around half of them singletons. Aged about 6 to 95, donors were systemically healthy Caucasians from Russia. Every donor provided around 9.3 milliliters of peripheral blood. Extraction yielded at least 5.5 micrograms of total RNA per sample. The sample comprised blood. The receptor was derived from a woman in her forties in good health.

CDR3 sequence (DNA): TGTGCCATCAGTCAACAGGGGGCCAAGGAAGCTTTCTTT. As protein: CAISQQGAKEAFF. The rearrangement joins TRBV10-3 to TRBJ1-1, with 9 bases matching TRBD1. This CDR3 region has 13 residues. Germline CDR1 is ENHRY and CDR2 is SYGVKD. V lost 5 bases to trimming and J lost 8 bases; unmatched junction nucleotides: 6.